A selection of T cell receptor beta chains follows, all from one sample in a study of PD-1 blockade in classical Hodgkin lymphoma. Clones were sequenced by immunoSEQ multiplex PCR, and TCRdb holds only the in-frame ones, with some missing. The top ten hold about a sixth of the sample, which has around 30,000 clones, roughly 75% seen once. The sequenced sample was peripheral blood mononuclear cells (PBMCs), obtained before the fourth cycle of nivolumab. These receptors came from a human donor with classical Hodgkin lymphoma. CDR3s include the opening cysteine and the closing phenylalanine or tryptophan. A D gene is named only where the DNA matches it firmly. Size values are once, few and many counts, or a class for expanded clones, and some rows have none.

J gene: TRBJ2-7; D gene: TRBD1; CDR3 length: 14; clone size: few; V gene: TRBV6-1; CDR3 DNA: TGTGCCAGCCGCCCCGGACAGGGTGTATACGAGCAGTACTTC; CDR3 protein: CASRPGQGVYEQYF
J gene: TRBJ1-5; D gene: TRBD1; CDR3 length: 14; clone size: -; V gene: TRBV5-6; CDR3 DNA: TGTGCCAGCAGCTGGGGACAGGGCAATCAGCCCCAGCATTTT; CDR3 protein: CASSWGQGNQPQHF
J gene: TRBJ1-5; D gene: -; CDR3 length: 12; clone size: -; V gene: TRBV27; CDR3 DNA: TGTGCCAGCAGTTATCGGGGCGGGCCCCAGCATTTT; CDR3 protein: CASSYRGGPQHF
J gene: TRBJ1-4; D gene: TRBD1; CDR3 length: 14; clone size: -; V gene: TRBV5-6; CDR3 DNA: TGTGCCAGCAGCTTTAAACAGGGGGGTGAAAAACTGTTTTTT; CDR3 protein: CASSFKQGGEKLFF
J gene: TRBJ2-7; D gene: TRBD2; CDR3 length: 16; clone size: -; V gene: TRBV11-2; CDR3 DNA: TGTGCCAGCAGCGAACTGGGAGGACTAGGAATTTACGAGCAGTACTTC; CDR3 protein: CASSELGGLGIYEQYF
J gene: TRBJ1-5; D gene: -; CDR3 length: 16; clone size: -; V gene: TRBV28; CDR3 DNA: TGTGCCAGCAGTTTCCTTCCCCGGTATAGCAATCAGCCCCAGCATTTT; CDR3 protein: CASSFLPRYSNQPQHF
J gene: TRBJ2-2; D gene: -; CDR3 length: 15; clone size: -; V gene: TRBV19; CDR3 DNA: TGTGCCAGTAGTTTGGATACAGGGTTCACCGGGGAGCTGTTTTTT; CDR3 protein: CASSLDTGFTGELFF
J gene: TRBJ2-7; D gene: TRBD1; CDR3 length: 15; clone size: -; V gene: TRBV14; CDR3 DNA: TGTGCCAGCAGCCAAGATCTGGACAGGGGACGGGAGCAGTACTTC; CDR3 protein: CASSQDLDRGREQYF
J gene: TRBJ1-1; D gene: -; CDR3 length: 13; clone size: -; V gene: TRBV6-1; CDR3 DNA: TGTGCCAGCAGTGTGGAGATAAACACTGAAGCTTTCTTT; CDR3 protein: CASSVEINTEAFF
J gene: TRBJ2-3; D gene: TRBD1; CDR3 length: 15; clone size: -; V gene: TRBV5-1; CDR3 DNA: TGCGCCAGCAGCCTGGGACAGCTCCCCACAGATACGCAGTATTTT; CDR3 protein: CASSLGQLPTDTQYF
J gene: TRBJ2-1; D gene: TRBD1; CDR3 length: 13; clone size: few; V gene: TRBV9; CDR3 DNA: TGTGCCAGCGGGGGACAGGGGGCTAATGAGCAGTTCTTC; CDR3 protein: CASGGQGANEQFF
J gene: TRBJ2-7; D gene: -; CDR3 length: 14; clone size: -; V gene: TRBV5-4; CDR3 DNA: TGTGCCAGCAGCGGGCTACAGGGTGCTGGCGAGCAGTACTTC; CDR3 protein: CASSGLQGAGEQYF
J gene: TRBJ2-1; D gene: -; CDR3 length: 15; clone size: few; V gene: TRBV9; CDR3 DNA: TGTGCCAGCAGCGAACGCCCAGCGGACTACAATGAGCAGTTCTTC; CDR3 protein: CASSERPADYNEQFF
J gene: TRBJ1-3; D gene: -; CDR3 length: 12; clone size: few; V gene: TRBV6-6; CDR3 DNA: TGTGCCAGCAGTCCCACCCGAGACACCATATATTTT; CDR3 protein: CASSPTRDTIYF
J gene: TRBJ1-4; D gene: -; CDR3 length: 14; clone size: -; V gene: TRBV28; CDR3 DNA: TGTGCCAGCAGCCCCGTTAGGAATAATGAAAAACTGTTTTTT; CDR3 protein: CASSPVRNNEKLFF
J gene: TRBJ2-5; D gene: TRBD1; CDR3 length: 17; clone size: -; V gene: TRBV5-1; CDR3 DNA: TGCGCCAGCAGCTTTGGGGGACAGGGAATCGGACCAGAGACCCAGTACTTC; CDR3 protein: CASSFGGQGIGPETQYF
J gene: TRBJ2-7; D gene: -; CDR3 length: 14; clone size: -; V gene: TRBV6-1; CDR3 DNA: TGTGCCAGCAGTCGCCGGGACCGCACCTACGAGCAGTACTTC; CDR3 protein: CASSRRDRTYEQYF
J gene: TRBJ2-7; D gene: -; CDR3 length: 14; clone size: -; V gene: TRBV11-2; CDR3 DNA: TGTGCCAGCAGCTTAGGAGCGGGTCCTTTCGAGCAGTACTTC; CDR3 protein: CASSLGAGPFEQYF
J gene: TRBJ2-1; D gene: -; CDR3 length: 15; clone size: -; V gene: TRBV5-1; CDR3 DNA: TGCGCCAGCAGCTTGGGTCCCCCAGCCTACAATGAGCAGTTCTTC; CDR3 protein: CASSLGPPAYNEQFF
J gene: TRBJ1-2; D gene: -; CDR3 length: 16; clone size: -; V gene: TRBV18; CDR3 DNA: TGTGCCAGCTCACGCTCCGGGACGGGGAATAACTATGGCTACACCTTC; CDR3 protein: CASSRSGTGNNYGYTF
J gene: TRBJ2-3; D gene: -; CDR3 length: 15; clone size: -; V gene: TRBV5-1; CDR3 DNA: TGCGCCAGCAGCTTGGTTCCAGGGCGGACAGATACGCAGTATTTT; CDR3 protein: CASSLVPGRTDTQYF
J gene: TRBJ2-3; D gene: -; CDR3 length: 15; clone size: -; V gene: TRBV25-1; CDR3 DNA: TGTGCCAGCAGTAAGACAGGGACTAGCACAGATACGCAGTATTTT; CDR3 protein: CASSKTGTSTDTQYF
J gene: TRBJ1-1; D gene: TRBD1; CDR3 length: 15; clone size: -; V gene: TRBV5-6; CDR3 DNA: TGTGCCAGCAGCCAGGACAGGGGCCTCCTCACTGAAGCTTTCTTT; CDR3 protein: CASSQDRGLLTEAFF
J gene: TRBJ2-3; D gene: -; CDR3 length: 13; clone size: -; V gene: TRBV2; CDR3 DNA: TGTGCCAGCAGTGAAGCGGGGTGGGATACGCAGTATTTT; CDR3 protein: CASSEAGWDTQYF
J gene: TRBJ1-1; D gene: -; CDR3 length: 15; clone size: few; V gene: TRBV5-4; CDR3 DNA: TGTGCCAGCAGCCCAAGGACAGTAATGAACACTGAAGCTTTCTTT; CDR3 protein: CASSPRTVMNTEAFF
J gene: TRBJ2-1; D gene: -; CDR3 length: 13; clone size: -; V gene: TRBV19; CDR3 DNA: TGTGCCAGTAGTATAACAGGGTTGAATGAGCAGTTCTTC; CDR3 protein: CASSITGLNEQFF
J gene: TRBJ1-1; D gene: -; CDR3 length: 14; clone size: -; V gene: TRBV7-2; CDR3 DNA: TGTGCCAGCAGCCTTCTTGCAGGGGAAACTGAAGCTTTCTTT; CDR3 protein: CASSLLAGETEAFF
J gene: TRBJ2-5; D gene: -; CDR3 length: 15; clone size: -; V gene: TRBV6-1; CDR3 DNA: TGTGCCAGCGGTCCTAACGGGCCTTGGCAAGAGACCCAGTACTTC; CDR3 protein: CASGPNGPWQETQYF
J gene: TRBJ2-5; D gene: TRBD1; CDR3 length: 17; clone size: -; V gene: TRBV11-2; CDR3 DNA: TGTGCCAGCAGCTCCCCGTCCGGGACAGGAAGCGGAGAGACCCAGTACTTC; CDR3 protein: CASSSPSGTGSGETQYF
J gene: TRBJ2-6; D gene: -; CDR3 length: 15; clone size: once; V gene: TRBV6-1; CDR3 DNA: TGTGCCAGCAGCGCCAGCATTTCTGGGGCCAACGTCCTGACTTTC; CDR3 protein: CASSASISGANVLTF
J gene: TRBJ2-1; D gene: TRBD2; CDR3 length: 18; clone size: -; V gene: TRBV7-7; CDR3 DNA: TGTGCCAGCAGCTTAGTTCCGCCGGGACTAGCGGGACCGGATGAGCAGTTCTTC; CDR3 protein: CASSLVPPGLAGPDEQFF
J gene: TRBJ2-7; D gene: -; CDR3 length: 16; clone size: -; V gene: TRBV15; CDR3 DNA: TGTGCCACCAGCAGAGGCGAAGAGACACTAGCTTACGAGCAGTACTTC; CDR3 protein: CATSRGEETLAYEQYF
J gene: TRBJ1-5; D gene: -; CDR3 length: 16; clone size: -; V gene: TRBV19; CDR3 DNA: TGTGCCAGTAGTCACCGAACCGGGACGGGGAATCAGCCCCAGCATTTT; CDR3 protein: CASSHRTGTGNQPQHF
J gene: TRBJ2-1; D gene: -; CDR3 length: 12; clone size: -; V gene: TRBV5-4; CDR3 DNA: TGTGCCAGCAGCCCTACCGGACCCGAGCAGTTCTTC; CDR3 protein: CASSPTGPEQFF
J gene: TRBJ2-3; D gene: -; CDR3 length: 15; clone size: -; V gene: TRBV11-2; CDR3 DNA: TGTGCCAGCAGCCCCCGCGGAGGCGTAGCAGATACGCAGTATTTT; CDR3 protein: CASSPRGGVADTQYF